Listed below are T cell receptor beta chains from one sample, sequenced in a study of CXCR3-negative and CXCR3-positive naive CD8 T cells. TCRdb re-analyzed the 5' RACE reads; it lists each CDR3 protein once, without DNA. Recorded for this sample: roughly 89,000 distinct CDR3 sequences. The specimen sequenced was naive CXCR3- CD8+ T cells from blood. These receptors were obtained from a human donor in good health. Some clones in this sample may be carry-over from other donors' samples. The CDR3 runs from the conserved cysteine through the conserved F or W.

J: TRBJ2-3; V: TRBV7-9; CDR3: CASSSGLPRTDTQYF
J: TRBJ2-6; V: TRBV5-1; CDR3: CASSPLSGANVLTF
J: TRBJ2-3; V: TRBV28; CDR3: CASSVPGLAGGPTDTQYF
J: TRBJ2-1; V: TRBV7-9; CDR3: CASSITGTGTYNEQFF
J: TRBJ2-2; V: TRBV27; CDR3: CASSYGGPGTGELFF
J: TRBJ1-5; V: TRBV6-2/TRBV6-3; CDR3: CASTPDRDGNQPQHF
J: TRBJ2-1; V: TRBV5-1; CDR3: CASSLGLAGGHSYNEQFF
J: TRBJ2-3; V: TRBV7-2; CDR3: CASSLFVLESTDTQYF
J: TRBJ2-1; V: TRBV7-6; CDR3: CASSLEPFPTNEQFF
J: TRBJ2-4; V: TRBV20-1; CDR3: CSATTSGVAKNIQYF
J: TRBJ2-7; V: TRBV20-1; CDR3: CSAVGRDSYEQYF
J: TRBJ2-7; V: TRBV20-1; CDR3: CSAIPYDTYEQYF
J: TRBJ2-3; V: TRBV20-1; CDR3: CSASPRPSQYF
J: TRBJ2-3; V: TRBV14; CDR3: CASSQAPATDTQYF
J: TRBJ1-2; V: TRBV5-1; CDR3: CASTLNPTVYGYTF
J: TRBJ2-1; V: TRBV20-1; CDR3: CSARPMTSGTLNEQFF
J: TRBJ2-7; V: TRBV13; CDR3: CASSGRDRGFADDSYEQYF
J: TRBJ2-2; V: TRBV28; CDR3: CASSLMGGARVTWELFF
J: TRBJ2-7; V: TRBV2; CDR3: CASSRGRSLDEQYF
J: TRBJ2-5; V: TRBV7-9; CDR3: CASSSPSTYGETQYF
J: TRBJ1-5; V: TRBV4-2; CDR3: CASSHETGSRNQPQHF
J: TRBJ2-2; V: TRBV23-1; CDR3: CASSYRQGKNLSTGELFF
J: TRBJ1-1; V: TRBV4-2; CDR3: CASSQRTPGYDTEAFF
J: TRBJ2-1; V: TRBV29-1; CDR3: CSVEVEYNEQFF
J: TRBJ2-1; V: TRBV15; CDR3: CATSISGFNWGNEQFF
J: TRBJ1-1; V: TRBV25-1; CDR3: CASSESLFSAEAFF
J: TRBJ2-1; V: TRBV6-6; CDR3: CASSYSDGNEQFF
J: TRBJ2-1; V: TRBV28; CDR3: CASRIRGGGYNEQFF
J: TRBJ2-2; V: TRBV7-9; CDR3: CASSGGALRPGELFF
J: TRBJ2-4; V: TRBV20-1; CDR3: CSAIQLKNIQYF
J: TRBJ2-7; V: TRBV7-2; CDR3: CASSYGGTNYEQYF
J: TRBJ2-3; V: TRBV7-9; CDR3: CASSPRDITTDTQYF
J: TRBJ2-1; V: TRBV4-2; CDR3: CASSQDSPGSSYNEQFF